Presented here are 20 T cell receptor beta chains from one specimen sequenced in a study of early T cells in non-severe SARS-CoV-2 infection. TCRdb reprocessed the 5' RACE reads with MiXCR, giving one entry per CDR3 protein. The table records 65,000 to 85,000 distinct CDR3 sequences, around 15% of them present only once. Input material: whole blood. The receptors shown here come from an adult who was a healthcare worker with PCR-confirmed SARS-CoV-2 infection or an uninfected control (not recorded which).

This chain connects TRBV6-5 to TRBJ2-3, with TRBD2 matching over 8 bases. The CDR3 is 15 amino acids. The germline CDR1 and CDR2 sequences are MNHEY and SVGAGI. V lost 5 bases, J lost 2 bases, and 6 bases stayed unmatched. In nucleotides, the CDR3 is TGTGCCAGCAGTACACGGGGGGGCCTCACAGATACGCAGTATTTT. This translates into CASSTRGGLTDTQYF.

J is TRBJ2-1 and V is TRBV7-9; D remains ambiguous. Trimming removed 7 bases at V and 6 bases at J, with 13 bases between. The germline CDR1 and CDR2 sequences are SEHNR and FQNEAQ (reference sequence). The CDR3 runs to 13 residues. The CDR3 nucleotides read TGTGCCAGCATCCGTACTCTTTCCAATGAGCAGTTCTTC. Translation gives CASIRTLSNEQFF.

This clonotype was recorded many times. The V and J genes are TRBV29-1 and TRBJ1-1; no definite D call. CDR3 length: 11 residues. CDR1 SQVTM and CDR2 ANQGSEA come from the germline V gene. V lost 3 bases and J 5 bases, leaving 7 bases between the germline ends. CDR3 DNA sequence: TGCAGCGTTGACCTGGGTACTGAAGCTTTCTTT. It specifies CSVDLGTEAFF.

Concerning this clonotype itself: Just one base apart from a much larger clone, this may be a read error. The chain recombines TRBV4-2 with TRBJ1-2; D is ambiguous. Trimming removed 0 bases from V and 3 bases from J, with 14 bases in between. The CDR3 loop spans 16 amino acids. CDR1 and CDR2 from the germline V gene are LGHNA and YNFKEQ. CDR3 in amino acids: CASSQEMETLDYGYTF. The CDR3 nucleotides read TGTGCCAGCAGCCAAGAGATGGAGACGCTCGACTATGGCTACACCTTC.

This clonotype was counted only a few times. The chain carries TRBV5-1 and TRBJ2-7; 9 nucleotides align to TRBD2. Per the germline V gene, CDR1 is SGHRS and CDR2 is YFSETQ. The CDR3 contains 12 residues. Trimming took 4 bases from V and 4 from J; bases not matched to a gene: 0. The CDR3 DNA reads TGCGCCAGCAGCGGACTAGCGTACGAGCAGTACTTC. Translated: CASSGLAYEQYF.

This rearrangement joins TRBV10-2 to TRBJ2-1; perhaps TRBD1 as D (5 bases). CDR1 and CDR2 (germline): WSHSY, SAAADI. Trimming cost V 2 bases and J 6 bases, with 8 bases left between them. The CDR3 sequence is 13 residues long. In nucleotides, the CDR3 is TGCGCCAGCAGTGAGGGCAGGGCCAATGAGCAGTTCTTC. This translates into CASSEGRANEQFF.

This chain uses TRBV2 with TRBJ1-5; TRBD1 matches 7 bases. Per the germline V gene, CDR1 is SNHLY and CDR2 is FYNNEI. Trimming at V came to 5 bases and at J to 2 bases, leaving 6 bases not matched to a gene. The CDR3 is made up of 15 amino acids. DNA for the CDR3: TGTGCCAGCAGTTACGACAGGGAAGGCAATCAGCCCCAGCATTTT. Translation gives CASSYDREGNQPQHF.

This clonotype came up a few times. J is TRBJ1-1 and V is TRBV7-2, with 9 bases identical to TRBD1. From germline, CDR1 is SGHTA and CDR2 FQGNSA. With V trimmed by 4 bases and J by 10 bases, 7 bases remained unmatched. The CDR3 contains 13 residues. The CDR3 DNA follows: TGTGCCAGCAGCTCACGGACAGGGGTCGGAGCTTTCTTT. The encoded protein is CASSSRTGVGAFF. Full variable domain (missing parts from reference TRBV7-2 and TRBJ1-1): GAGVSQSPSNKVTEKGKDVELRCDPISGHTALYWYRQSLGQGLEFLIYFQGNSAPDKSGLPSDRFSAERTGGSVSTLTIQRTQQEDSAVYLCASSSRTGVGAFFGQGTRLTVV.

This clonotype came up many times. The chain carries TRBV7-8 and TRBJ2-3; D might be TRBD1 (5 bases). This CDR3 contains 12 residues. Deletions cut 2 bases from V and 6 bases from J, with 6 bases between. Germline V gene lookup returns CDR1 SGHVS and CDR2 FQNEAQ. CDR3 sequence (DNA): TGTGCCAGCAGCTTAAAGGGGGATACGCAGTATTTT. It is translated as CASSLKGDTQYF. Variable domain in full (rest from reference TRBV7-8 and TRBJ2-3): GAGVSQSPRYKVAKRGQDVALRCDPISGHVSLFWYQQALGQGPEFLTYFQNEAQLDKSGLPSDRFFAERPEGSVSTLKIQRTQQEDSAVYLCASSLKGDTQYFGPGTRLTVL.

This clonotype was counted at least ten times. J is TRBJ1-1 and V is TRBV6-1; 9 nucleotides align to TRBD1. This CDR3 is built from 16 residues. Looked up from germline, CDR1 is MNHNS and CDR2 is SASEGT. V lost 5 bases and J lost 3; bases outside the gene matches: 10. The CDR3 protein is CASSLGNRGRDTEAFF. The CDR3, as DNA: TGTGCCAGCAGTCTGGGCAACAGGGGGCGCGACACTGAAGCTTTCTTT.

V gene TRBV7-2 combines with J gene TRBJ2-5, with D maybe TRBD1 (6 bases). Looked up from germline, CDR1 is SGHTA and CDR2 is FQGNSA. Trimming took 5 bases from V and 5 from J, leaving 6 bases between them. CDR3 length equals 11 residues. DNA of the CDR3: TGTGCCAGCAGCCAGGGGGAGACCCAGTACTTC. This codes for CASSQGETQYF.

This clonotype was counted only a few times. The rearrangement links TRBV20-1 to TRBJ2-5, with 7 nucleotides matching TRBD1. The CDR3 is made up of 11 amino acids. Germline loops: CDR1 DFQATT, CDR2 SNEGSKA (reference sequence). J was trimmed by 3 bases and V by 7 bases; bases with no gene match: 2. This CDR3 is CSVTGEETQYF. CDR3 in DNA: TGCAGTGTTACAGGGGAAGAGACCCAGTACTTC.

The chain employs TRBV9 and TRBJ1-1; D may be TRBD1 (5 bases). CDR3 size: 15 residues. Germline V gives CDR1 SGDLS, CDR2 YYNGEE. V dropped 4 bases and J dropped 3 bases, with 16 bases sitting between them. The CDR3 sequence: CASSPAQGVYTEAFF. The CDR3 DNA sequence: TGTGCCAGCAGCCCTGCCCAGGGAGTGTACACTGAAGCTTTCTTT.

This clonotype was seen more than once but under ten times. The genes are TRBV5-1 and TRBJ1-6; D is unresolved. Per the germline V gene, CDR1 is SGHRS and CDR2 is YFSETQ. Trimming shortened V by 1 base and J by 0 bases, and 8 bases separated the two germline ends. There are 16 residues in the CDR3. CDR3 residues: CASSLLGSSYNSPLHF. The CDR3, as DNA: TGCGCCAGCAGCTTGTTGGGGAGCTCCTATAATTCACCCCTCCACTTT.

The chain links TRBV7-2 to TRBJ2-5; D perhaps matches TRBD1 (6 bases). Trimming stripped 3 bases from V and 5 bases from J, with 16 bases between. The CDR3 is 15 amino acids. Germline CDR1 SGHTA, CDR2 FQGNSA. The CDR3 DNA reads as TGTGCCAGCAGCTTGGGCAGGGGACCTAGTGAGACCCAGTACTTC. Protein sequence: CASSLGRGPSETQYF.

The sample holds many counts of this clonotype. The chain employs TRBV7-9 and TRBJ1-2; D remains ambiguous. CDR1 is SEHNR, CDR2 FQNEAQ, per germline (reference sequence). The CDR3 length is 14 residues. Trimming took off 5 bases at V and 4 bases at J, with 14 bases between the two ends. CDR3 sequence: CASSVVGRSYGYTF. CDR3 bases: TGTGCCAGCAGCGTCGTAGGCAGGAGCTATGGCTACACCTTC.

The chain joins TRBV27 to TRBJ2-7; a weak D match, TRBD1 (5 bases). CDR1 is MNHEY, CDR2 SMNVEV, per germline (reference sequence). The CDR3 covers 13 residues. V dropped 5 bases and J dropped 2 bases, with 10 bases sitting between them. The CDR3 DNA follows: TGTGCCAGCAGTCCGCAGGGTCCCTACGAGCAGTACTTC. It specifies CASSPQGPYEQYF.

The chain is built from TRBV28 and TRBJ1-1; D is undetermined. Germline assignment: CDR1 MDHEN and CDR2 SYDVKM. The V and J ends lost 4 bases and 11 bases respectively, with 11 bases between them. This CDR3 comprises 11 residues. The CDR3 spells CASSSRPKAFF. In DNA, the CDR3 is TGTGCCAGCAGTTCAAGACCGAAGGCTTTCTTT.

Only a few counts were recorded for this clonotype. J is TRBJ2-3 and V is TRBV7-9; D not resolved. V lost 1 base and J lost 1, with 6 bases in between. The CDR3 loop spans 14 amino acids. CDR1 SEHNR and CDR2 FQNEAQ come from the germline V gene (reference sequence). Here the CDR3 reads CASSLEGRTDTQYF. CDR3 coding DNA: TGTGCCAGCAGCTTAGAGGGTCGCACAGATACGCAGTATTTT.

This clonotype was found many times. V gene TRBV28 combines with J gene TRBJ2-1; D call uncertain. This CDR3 contains 11 residues. The germline V and J ends were trimmed by 6 bases and 6 bases, with 6 bases remaining between them. The germline V gene has CDR1 MDHEN and CDR2 SYDVKM. Here the CDR3 reads CASRAVNEQFF. The DNA for the CDR3 is TGTGCCAGCAGGGCAGTCAATGAGCAGTTCTTC.